Reported below is one T cell receptor beta chain. Its matching antigen is unknown. This sample's treatment: roughly 10-day PBMC culture with coronavirus spike peptide pools or control peptides (ViraFEST assay). The sample originates from a study of vaccination and CD4 T cells after COVID-19. For the study at large: Overlapping SARS-CoV-2, HCoV-NL63, HCoV-OC43 and HCoV-229E spike peptides stimulated the cells.

Findings and caveats of the study: Convalescent patients' vaccine-specific clones were spike mono-reactive in 304 of 307 cases. A comparatively limited set of convalescent patients was examined, with no early post-infection timepoints.

The Oncomine TCR Beta short-read assay was applied to DNA of cultured CD4+ T cells. Extraction of genomic DNA was performed on cultured CD4+ T cells. In TCRdb, the PCR reads were re-called with MiXCR into one record per CDR3 protein. The data contain about 19,000 distinct CDR3 sequences, about 38% of them singletons. The source is a human donor with COVID-19. The sample was cultured CD4+ T cells from blood.

Here the CDR3 DNA reads TGCAGTGCTCCGGACAGTTACACTGAAGCTTTCTTT. It translates to CSAPDSYTEAFF. V usage is TRBV20-1 and J usage is TRBJ1-1; a possible D gene is TRBD1 (6 bases). Germline V gene lookup returns CDR1 DFQATT and CDR2 SNEGSKA (reference sequence). V lost 5 bases and J lost 3, with 10 bases in between. This CDR3 comprises 12 residues.